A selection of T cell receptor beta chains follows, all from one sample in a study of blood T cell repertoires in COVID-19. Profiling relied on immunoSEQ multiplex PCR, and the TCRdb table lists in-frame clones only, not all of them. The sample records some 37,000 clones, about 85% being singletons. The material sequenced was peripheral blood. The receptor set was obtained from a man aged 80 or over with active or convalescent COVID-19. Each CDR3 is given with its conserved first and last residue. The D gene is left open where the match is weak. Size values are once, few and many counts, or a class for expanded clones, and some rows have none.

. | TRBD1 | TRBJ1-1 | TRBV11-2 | TGTGCCAGCAGCCCGAGGGGACAGTCTCCCCTTTTAGCTTTCTTT | CASSPRGQSPLLAFF
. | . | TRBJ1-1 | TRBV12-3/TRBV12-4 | TGTGCCAGCAGTTTCGGACAGCACACTGAAGCTTTCTTT | CASSFGQHTEAFF
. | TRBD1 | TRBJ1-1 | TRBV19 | TGTGCCAGTAGTCTCAGACAGGGCCCGAACACTGAAGCTTTCTTT | CASSLRQGPNTEAFF
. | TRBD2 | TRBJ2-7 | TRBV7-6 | TGTGCCAGCAGCCCGGGGGGGGATGGGGGCAGCGAGCAGTACTTC | CASSPGGDGGSEQYF
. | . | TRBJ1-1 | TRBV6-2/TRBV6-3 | TGTGCCAGCAGCCTAGGGGGGGGGCCAATGAACACTGAAGCTTTCTTT | CASSLGGGPMNTEAFF
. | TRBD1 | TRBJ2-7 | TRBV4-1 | TGCGCCAGCAGCCCTTCGGACAGGGTATTCTACGAGCAGTACTTC | CASSPSDRVFYEQYF
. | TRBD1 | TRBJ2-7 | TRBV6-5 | TGTGCCAGCAGTTACAGGGGGCTTGGCTACGAGCAGTACTTC | CASSYRGLGYEQYF
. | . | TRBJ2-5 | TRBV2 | TGTGCCAGCAGTGAAGCGCAGGGGCGCGGGACCCAGTACTTC | CASSEAQGRGTQYF
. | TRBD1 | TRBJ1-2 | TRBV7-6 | TGTGCCAGCAGCGGACGGACAGGGGGCCAGAACTATGGCTACACCTTC | CASSGRTGGQNYGYTF
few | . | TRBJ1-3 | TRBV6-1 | TGTGCCAGCAGTGAAACAGGGTTGCTCTCTGGAAACACCATATATTTT | CASSETGLLSGNTIYF
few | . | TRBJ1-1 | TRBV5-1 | TGCGCCAGCAGCTCAGAAGAGGGGGACACTGAAGCTTTCTTT | CASSSEEGDTEAFF
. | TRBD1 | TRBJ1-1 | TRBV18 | TGTGCCAGCTCACCACGGACAGGGGGGACGAACACTGAAGCTTTCTTT | CASSPRTGGTNTEAFF
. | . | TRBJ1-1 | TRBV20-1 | TGCAGTGCTGGACATACTCTTGAAGCTTTCTTT | CSAGHTLEAFF
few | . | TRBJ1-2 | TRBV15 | TGTGCCACCAGCAGAGGGGAGGGAAGCTATGGCTACACCTTC | CATSRGEGSYGYTF
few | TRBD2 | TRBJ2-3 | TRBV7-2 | TGTGCCAGCAGCACTTATAGCGGGGGCGGGACAGATACGCAGTATTTT | CASSTYSGGGTDTQYF
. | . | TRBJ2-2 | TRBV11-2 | TGTGCCAGCAGCTTAAGTCGGTTTGGCGGCCAAACCGGGGAGCTGTTTTTT | CASSLSRFGGQTGELFF
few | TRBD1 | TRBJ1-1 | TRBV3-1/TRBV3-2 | TGTGCCAGCAGCCCGGACAGGGCTTCGAACACTGAAGCTTTCTTT | CASSPDRASNTEAFF
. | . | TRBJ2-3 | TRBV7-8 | TGTGCCAGCAGCCCCACAGGGTTAGGCACAGATACGCAGTATTTT | CASSPTGLGTDTQYF
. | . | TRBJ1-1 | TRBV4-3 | TGCGCCAGCAGCCAAAGGGGTGGCAGGATGAACACTGAAGCTTTCTTT | CASSQRGGRMNTEAFF
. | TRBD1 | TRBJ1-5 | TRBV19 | TGTGCCAGTAACAGGGGCGAAGGCAATCAGCCCCAGCATTTT | CASNRGEGNQPQHF
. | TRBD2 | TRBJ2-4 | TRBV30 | TGTGCCTGGAGCGGGAGGGGGGAAAACATTCAGTACTTC | CAWSGRGENIQYF
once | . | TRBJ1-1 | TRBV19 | TGTGCCAGTAGTATGGGACATAACACTGAAGCTTTCTTT | CASSMGHNTEAFF
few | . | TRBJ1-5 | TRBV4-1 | TGCGCCAGCAGCCAATTTTACTCAGGGAGCAATCAGCCCCAGCATTTT | CASSQFYSGSNQPQHF
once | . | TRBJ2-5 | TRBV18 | TGTGCCAGCTCCTTAGGGGGTGTTCGAGAAGAGACCCAGTACTTC | CASSLGGVREETQYF
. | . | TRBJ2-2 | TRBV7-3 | TGTGCCAGCAGCACCAGGGGAACCGGGGAGCTGTTTTTT | CASSTRGTGELFF
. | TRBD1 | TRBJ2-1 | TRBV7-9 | TGTGCCAGAGAACAACCGGGACAGGGGGCGGATGAGCAGTTCTTC | CAREQPGQGADEQFF
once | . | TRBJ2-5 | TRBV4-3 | TGCGCCAGCAGCCAAGATTGGACAACCCAAGAGACCCAGTACTTC | CASSQDWTTQETQYF
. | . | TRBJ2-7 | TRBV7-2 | TGTGCCAGCAGCTTAGATCCCGGTGCCTACGAGCAGTACTTC | CASSLDPGAYEQYF
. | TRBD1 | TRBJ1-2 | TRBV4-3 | TGCGCCAGCAGCCAAGGAATCCGGGACAGATCTTTC | CASSQGIRDRSF
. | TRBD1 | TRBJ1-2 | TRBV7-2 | TGTGCCAGCAGCTTTAACCCGGGACAGGGAAACTATGGCTACACCTTC | CASSFNPGQGNYGYTF
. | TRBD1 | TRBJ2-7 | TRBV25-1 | TGTGCCAGCAGTGAACTCGGACAGGGGTTCTCCGAGCAGTACTTC | CASSELGQGFSEQYF
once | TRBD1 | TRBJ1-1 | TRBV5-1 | TGCGCCAGCAGCTTCCGGGACAGAAACACTGAAGCTTTCTTT | CASSFRDRNTEAFF